This is a list of T cell receptor beta chains from one sample in a study of shared clonotypes between healthy human individuals. TCRdb's table, derived via immunoSEQ multiplex PCR, lists solely in-frame clones and lacks some. The table includes hundreds of thousands of clones, roughly 98% detected once. Source material: naive CD8+ T cells sorted from blood. The source is a young man in good health. CDR3s include the opening cysteine and the closing phenylalanine or tryptophan. A D gene is named only where the DNA matches it firmly. Clone size is not always given. Where it is, it says once, few, many or a class for expanded clones.

abundance	v_gene	d_gene	j_gene	CDR3aa	CDR3nt
.	TRBV5-1	.	TRBJ2-7	CASSLGRGSYEQYF	TGCGCCAGCAGCTTAGGCAGAGGAAGCTACGAGCAGTACTTC
once	TRBV27	.	TRBJ2-1	CASSFRLPTTTTDNEQFF	TGTGCCAGCAGTTTCCGTTTACCTACCACCACGACAGACAATGAGCAGTTCTTC
.	TRBV5-1	.	TRBJ2-5	CASREGGQETQYF	TGCGCCAGCAGGGAGGGGGGGCAAGAGACCCAGTACTTC
.	TRBV10-2	.	TRBJ2-7	CASGSRGINSYEQYF	TGCGCCAGCGGATCAAGGGGGATAAACTCCTACGAGCAGTACTTC
.	TRBV29-1	TRBD1	TRBJ2-2	CSVATSGTVGLGGELFF	TGCAGCGTTGCTACGTCGGGGACAGTGGGCCTAGGCGGGGAGCTGTTTTTT
.	TRBV5-1	.	TRBJ2-7	CASSFMGSYEQYF	TGCGCCAGCAGCTTTATGGGTTCCTACGAGCAGTACTTC
once	TRBV15	.	TRBJ2-7	CATSRLPITGNSYEQYF	TGTGCCACCAGCAGACTCCCAATTACAGGGAACTCCTACGAGCAGTACTTC
.	TRBV9	.	TRBJ1-1	CASSARERVEAFF	TGTGCCAGCAGCGCCAGGGAGAGAGTTGAAGCTTTCTTT
.	TRBV29-1	.	TRBJ2-7	CSVELASGTDFYEQYF	TGCAGCGTGGAGCTGGCGTCCGGGACTGATTTTTACGAGCAGTACTTC
.	TRBV29-1	.	TRBJ2-5	CSAEGVDPRGLETQYF	TGCAGCGCCGAGGGAGTGGATCCAAGGGGCCTAGAGACCCAGTACTTC
.	TRBV5-4	TRBD2	TRBJ2-2	CASEIRDNKFSGRAGELFF	TGTGCCAGCGAGATCCGGGATAACAAATTTAGCGGGAGAGCCGGGGAGCTGTTTTTT
.	TRBV27	TRBD2	TRBJ2-1	CASHRTSGRLDEQFF	TGTGCCAGCCACAGAACTAGCGGGAGATTGGATGAGCAGTTCTTC
.	TRBV6-1	TRBD1	TRBJ2-1	CASLRTGLYNEQFF	TGTGCCAGCCTCCGGACAGGCCTCTACAATGAGCAGTTCTTC
.	TRBV11-2	TRBD2	TRBJ2-7	CASSSRTSGSYEQYF	TGTGCCAGCAGCTCCCGGACTAGCGGGAGTTACGAGCAGTACTTC
.	TRBV27	.	TRBJ1-5	CASSLASRGQPQHF	TGTGCCAGCAGTTTAGCTTCGAGGGGTCAGCCCCAGCATTTT
.	TRBV10-1	TRBD1	TRBJ2-1	CASSDLGTGGSNEQFF	TGCGCCAGCAGTGATCTGGGGACAGGGGGATCAAATGAGCAGTTCTTC
.	TRBV28	.	TRBJ2-1	CASSSYASSSYNEQFF	TGTGCCAGCAGTTCTTACGCCTCGAGCTCCTACAATGAGCAGTTCTTC
.	TRBV27	.	TRBJ2-7	CASSQGAPGEQYF	TGTGCCAGCAGTCAAGGGGCACCAGGAGAGCAGTACTTC
.	TRBV14	.	TRBJ1-2	CASSPTENYGYTF	TGTGCCAGCAGCCCCACAGAGAACTATGGCTACACCTTC
.	TRBV7-9	.	TRBJ1-2	CASSLGGREAGYTF	TGTGCCAGCAGCTTAGGCGGCAGGGAGGCTGGCTACACCTTC
.	TRBV5-1	TRBD1	TRBJ1-1	CASSLGTGEAEAFF	TGCGCCAGCAGCTTGGGGACAGGGGAAGCTGAAGCTTTCTTT
.	TRBV2	.	TRBJ2-7	CARQGSDYEQYF	TGTGCCAGACAGGGAAGTGACTACGAGCAGTACTTC
.	TRBV5-4	TRBD2	TRBJ2-1	CASSSDGLAGGLLNYNEQFF	TGTGCCAGCAGCTCTGACGGACTAGCGGGAGGGCTCCTAAACTACAATGAGCAGTTCTTC
.	TRBV5-4	TRBD2	TRBJ2-2	CASSFTSGVTGELFF	TGTGCCAGCAGCTTCACTAGCGGAGTCACCGGGGAGCTGTTTTTT
.	TRBV4-3	.	TRBJ2-1	CASSPDTSSYNEQFF	TGCGCCAGCAGCCCGGACACAAGCTCCTACAATGAGCAGTTCTTC
once	TRBV4-2	TRBD2	TRBJ2-7	CASSQTSGSSAEQYF	TGTGCCAGCAGCCAAACTAGCGGGAGTTCGGCCGAGCAGTACTTC
once	TRBV29-1	TRBD1	TRBJ1-2	CSVEMIGGSYGYTF	TGCAGCGTTGAAATGATAGGGGGCAGTTATGGCTACACCTTC
.	TRBV6-5	.	TRBJ2-7	CASSYSHSSYEQYF	TGTGCCAGCAGTTACTCCCATTCCTCCTACGAGCAGTACTTC
.	TRBV9	.	TRBJ2-1	CASSVGQDSYNEQFF	TGTGCCAGCAGCGTAGGACAAGACTCCTACAATGAGCAGTTCTTC
once	TRBV29-1	.	TRBJ2-7	CSVGPGRSYEQYF	TGCAGCGTTGGTCCGGGACGCTCCTACGAGCAGTACTTC
once	TRBV6-6	TRBD1	TRBJ1-1	CASSKTGGIPEAFF	TGTGCCAGCAGTAAAACAGGGGGCATACCTGAAGCTTTCTTT
.	TRBV13	.	TRBJ2-7	CASSPSVGSYEQYF	TGTGCCAGCAGCCCTAGTGTTGGGTCCTACGAGCAGTACTTC
.	TRBV9	TRBD2	TRBJ2-1	CASSPRLARLHEQFF	TGTGCCAGCAGCCCGCGACTAGCACGGTTGCATGAGCAGTTCTTC
.	TRBV29-1	TRBD2	TRBJ2-7	CSVTPGLAGLYEQYF	TGCAGCGTAACACCGGGACTAGCGGGACTCTACGAGCAGTACTTC
once	TRBV27	.	TRBJ2-2	CASSFAGQRNTGELFF	TGTGCCAGCAGTTTTGCAGGACAGCGAAACACCGGGGAGCTGTTTTTT
.	TRBV4-1	.	TRBJ1-1	CASSQNTEAFF	TGCGCCAGCAGCCAAAACACTGAAGCTTTCTTT
.	TRBV27	.	TRBJ2-2	CASSLFRPATGELFF	TGTGCCAGCAGTTTATTTCGACCAGCAACCGGGGAGCTGTTTTTT
few	TRBV9	.	TRBJ2-1	CASSVRGNVGWLNEQFF	TGTGCCAGCAGCGTAAGGGGGAATGTAGGGTGGTTGAATGAGCAGTTCTTC
.	TRBV7-3	.	TRBJ2-3	CASSHGEASTDTQYF	TGTGCCAGCAGCCACGGGGAGGCAAGCACAGATACGCAGTATTTT
.	TRBV27	.	TRBJ1-1	CASSLDRWDTEAFF	TGTGCCAGCAGTTTAGATAGGTGGGATACTGAAGCTTTCTTT
.	TRBV7-9	TRBD1	TRBJ2-7	CASSVGQVYEQYF	TGTGCCAGCAGCGTGGGACAGGTCTACGAGCAGTACTTC
.	TRBV7-2	.	TRBJ1-5	CASSLNRGESNQPQHF	TGTGCCAGCAGCTTGAACCGGGGAGAGAGCAATCAGCCCCAGCATTTT
.	TRBV10-1	TRBD1	TRBJ2-7	CASIWTGGVAHEQYF	TGCGCCAGCATATGGACAGGGGGCGTTGCACACGAGCAGTACTTC
.	TRBV19	.	TRBJ2-7	CASSAPAGVEQYF	TGTGCCAGTAGTGCACCCGCAGGGGTCGAGCAGTACTTC
.	TRBV9	.	TRBJ2-3	CASSVGDSTDTQYF	TGTGCCAGCAGCGTAGGAGACAGCACAGATACGCAGTATTTT
.	TRBV9	TRBD2	TRBJ2-5	CASSDDGGKETQYF	TGTGCCAGCAGCGATGACGGGGGGAAAGAGACCCAGTACTTC
.	TRBV27	TRBD1	TRBJ1-1	CASRPSGGWNTEAFF	TGTGCCAGCAGACCTTCAGGGGGCTGGAACACTGAAGCTTTCTTT
once	TRBV27	TRBD2	TRBJ2-1	CASSSRLAGGPDEQFF	TGTGCCAGCAGTTCTAGACTAGCGGGAGGGCCGGATGAGCAGTTCTTC
.	TRBV6-1	.	TRBJ2-3	CASSEVASALLDTQYF	TGTGCCAGCAGTGAAGTAGCTAGCGCGTTGTTGGATACGCAGTATTTT
.	TRBV7-9	.	TRBJ2-1	CASSWPGSYNEQFF	TGTGCCAGCAGCTGGCCAGGGTCTTACAATGAGCAGTTCTTC
.	TRBV5-4	TRBD2	TRBJ2-7	CASSPFPFGTSGRRYEQYF	TGTGCCAGCAGCCCGTTCCCGTTCGGGACTAGCGGGAGAAGGTACGAGCAGTACTTC
.	TRBV7-6	TRBD2	TRBJ2-5	CASSLGLAGQETQYF	TGTGCCAGCAGCTTAGGACTAGCGGGACAAGAGACCCAGTACTTC
.	TRBV19	.	TRBJ2-2	CASSIVSARIDPNTGELFF	TGTGCCAGTAGTATAGTATCGGCCAGGATAGATCCGAACACCGGGGAGCTGTTTTTT
.	TRBV28	TRBD2	TRBJ2-7	CASSIPGLAATQYF	TGTGCCAGCAGTATCCCGGGACTAGCGGCGACGCAGTACTTC
.	TRBV11-2	.	TRBJ2-7	CASSKAGGHEQYF	TGTGCCAGCAGCAAGGCGGGCGGCCACGAGCAGTACTTC